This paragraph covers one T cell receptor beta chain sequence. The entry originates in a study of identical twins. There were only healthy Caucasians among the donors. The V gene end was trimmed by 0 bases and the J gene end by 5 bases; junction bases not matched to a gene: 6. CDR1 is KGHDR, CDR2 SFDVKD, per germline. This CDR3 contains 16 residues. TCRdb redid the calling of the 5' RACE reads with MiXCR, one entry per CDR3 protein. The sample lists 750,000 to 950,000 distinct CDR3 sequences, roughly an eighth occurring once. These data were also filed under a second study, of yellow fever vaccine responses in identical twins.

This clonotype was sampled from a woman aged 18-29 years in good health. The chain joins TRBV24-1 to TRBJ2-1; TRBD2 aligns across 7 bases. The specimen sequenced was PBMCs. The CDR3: CATSDLGGSNDNEQFF. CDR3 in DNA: TGTGCCACCAGTGATTTGGGCGGGAGTAACGACAATGAGCAGTTCTTC.